What follows are 2 T cell receptor beta chains derived from one specimen sequenced in a study of T cell changes during pregnancy in multiple sclerosis. Generated by immunoSEQ multiplex PCR, the TCRdb table keeps only in-frame clones and is missing some. Of some 80,000 clones in the sample, approximately 94% were seen once. Sequenced material: peripheral blood, taken in the third trimester of pregnancy. The source of these receptors is a female donor with multiple sclerosis, enrolled in a pregnancy study.

The V call is TRBV15, the J call TRBJ1-6, with D tentatively TRBD1 (5 bases). Trimming stripped 0 bases from V and 9 bases from J, with 9 bases between. Germline loops: CDR1 LNHNV, CDR2 YYDKDF (reference sequence). The CDR3 contains 14 residues. The CDR3 coding sequence is TGTGCCACCAGCAGAGATCGGAGGGGTTCACCCCTCCACTTT. Protein product: CATSRDRRGSPLHF.

The table lists this clone with a few counts. For the CDR3, the DNA is TGTGCCAGCAGCTTGGAACTACAGGGCGCTAATTCACCCCTCCACTTT. Its translation is CASSLELQGANSPLHF. The rearrangement links TRBV5-6 to TRBJ1-6; the D gene is possibly TRBD1 (6 bases). The V end was cut by 0 bases, the J end by 6 bases, with 13 bases between. The CDR3 is 16 amino acids. Germline CDR1 reads SGHDT; CDR2 reads YYEEEE.